The 2 T cell receptor beta chains reported below all come from one sample, sequenced in a study of T cells in Graves' hyperthyroidism and ophthalmopathy. Amplified regions were TCR beta CDR3 sequences from RNA transcripts. HTBI primers were employed in a first-round RT-PCR of the TCR CDR3. TCRdb called the multiplex PCR reads again in MiXCR, with one record for every CDR3 protein. Seen here are about 50,000 distinct CDR3 sequences, 49% observed once, and the top ten hold around an eighth. Specimen: blood. The receptors here all came from a woman aged 25 to 39 with Graves' ophthalmopathy.

This clonotype was detected only once. The gene calls are TRBV7-8 and TRBJ1-6; 11 nucleotides align to TRBD1. Per the germline V gene, CDR1 is SGHVS and CDR2 is FQNEAQ. This CDR3 has 15 amino acids. Losses at the gene ends were 3 bases for V and 8 bases for J; bases not matched to a gene: 3. CDR3 nucleotide sequence: TGTGCCAGCAGCTTGGGACAGGGGGTCGATTCACCCCTCCACTTT. Amino acids: CASSLGQGVDSPLHF.

With regard to this clonotype: Mismatch with germline at one junction end may stem from a read error. J is TRBJ2-5 and V is TRBV7-7, with TRBD2 as a possible D gene (7 bases). This CDR3 is built from 14 residues. Germline lookup yields CDR1 SSHAT and CDR2 FNYEAQ (reference sequence). The CDR3 here is CASSFTGGIQTQYF. For the CDR3, the DNA is TGTGCTAGCAGCTTTACGGGGGGCATCCAGACCCAGTACTTC.